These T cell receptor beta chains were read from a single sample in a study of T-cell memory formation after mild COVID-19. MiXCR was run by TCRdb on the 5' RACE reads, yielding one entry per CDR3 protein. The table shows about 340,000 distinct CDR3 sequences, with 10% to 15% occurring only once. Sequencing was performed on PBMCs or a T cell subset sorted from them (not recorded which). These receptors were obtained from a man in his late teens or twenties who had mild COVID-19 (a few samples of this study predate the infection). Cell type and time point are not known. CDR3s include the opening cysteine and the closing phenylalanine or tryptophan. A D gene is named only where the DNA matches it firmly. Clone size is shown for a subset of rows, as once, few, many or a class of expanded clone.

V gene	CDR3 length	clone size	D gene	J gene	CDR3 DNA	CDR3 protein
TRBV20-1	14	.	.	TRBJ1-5	TGCAGTGCAACCGACAGAGTGAGCAATCAGCCCCAGCATTTT	CSATDRVSNQPQHF
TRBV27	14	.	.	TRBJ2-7	TGTGCCAGCAGTTCCGGGGTACGGGTCTACGAGCAGTACTTC	CASSSGVRVYEQYF
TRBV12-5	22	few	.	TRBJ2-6	TGTGCTAGTGGTTTGTTTTTCCCCTCAAGAAACAGAACTATCTCTGGGGCCAACGTCCTGACTTTC	CASGLFFPSRNRTISGANVLTF
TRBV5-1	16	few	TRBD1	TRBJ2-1	TGCGCCAGCAGCTCGCAAGGACAGGGGGCTAGTGATGAGCAGTTCTTC	CASSSQGQGASDEQFF
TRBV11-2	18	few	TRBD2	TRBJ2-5	TGTGCCAGCAGCTTAGGACTAGCGGGGGGCCACCTGGCGGAGACCCAGTACTTC	CASSLGLAGGHLAETQYF
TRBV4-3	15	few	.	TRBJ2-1	TGCGCCAGCAGCCAAGTAATCGGCTCCTACAATGAGCAGTTCTTC	CASSQVIGSYNEQFF
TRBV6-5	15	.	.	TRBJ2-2	TGTGCCAGCAGAAAAGGGGGACTCGACACCGGGGAGCTGTTTTTT	CASRKGGLDTGELFF
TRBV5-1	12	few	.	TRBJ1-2	TGCGCCAGCAGCGAAGACCGAGATGGCTACACCTTC	CASSEDRDGYTF
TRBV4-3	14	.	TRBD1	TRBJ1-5	TGCGCCAGCAGCCAAGAGGGGACAGGGGGGCCCCAGCATTTT	CASSQEGTGGPQHF
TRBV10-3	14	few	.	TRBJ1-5	TGTGCCATCAGTAGTTCGGTTTTAAATCAGCCCCAGCATTTT	CAISSSVLNQPQHF
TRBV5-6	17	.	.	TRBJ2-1	TGTGCCAGCAGCTTGTGGTGGTCGGGGGAAGACTACAATGAGCAGTTCTTC	CASSLWWSGEDYNEQFF
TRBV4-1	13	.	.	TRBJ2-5	TGCGCCAGCAGCCAAAGGACAGAAGAGACCCAGTACTTC	CASSQRTEETQYF
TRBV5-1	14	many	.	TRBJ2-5	TGCGCCAGCAGGATTGAATGGGATCTCGAGACCCAGTACTTC	CASRIEWDLETQYF
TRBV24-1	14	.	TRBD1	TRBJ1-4	TGTGCCACCAGTGATCCTGGACAGGGTGAAAAACTGTTTTTT	CATSDPGQGEKLFF
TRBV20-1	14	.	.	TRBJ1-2	TGCAGTGCTAGAGCTCCCGGAGGGACCTATGGCTACACCTTC	CSARAPGGTYGYTF
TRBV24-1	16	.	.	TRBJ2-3	TGTGCCACCAGTGATTTGGCAGGGTTTCCCACAGATACGCAGTATTTT	CATSDLAGFPTDTQYF
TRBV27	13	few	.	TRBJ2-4	TGTGCCAGCAGTTGGCGGGGCAAAAACATTCAGTACTTC	CASSWRGKNIQYF
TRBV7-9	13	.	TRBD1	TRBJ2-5	TGTGCCAGCAGCCCCCAGGGGGCAGAGACCCAGTACTTC	CASSPQGAETQYF
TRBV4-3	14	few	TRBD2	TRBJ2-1	TGCGCCAGCAGCCAAGAGCGGGGGGCCCCTGAGCAGTTCTTC	CASSQERGAPEQFF
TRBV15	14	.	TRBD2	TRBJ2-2	TGTGCCACCGCCGATGCGGGGGGCCCCGGGGAGCTGTTTTTT	CATADAGGPGELFF
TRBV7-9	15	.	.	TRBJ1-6	TGTGCTTTTGGGAGGGAGAGCTCCTATAATTCACCCCTCCACTTT	CAFGRESSYNSPLHF
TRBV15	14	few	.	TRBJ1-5	TGTGCCACCAGCCCCCGAGTAGGAAATCAGCCCCAGCATTTT	CATSPRVGNQPQHF
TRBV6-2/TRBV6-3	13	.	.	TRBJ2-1	TGTGCCAGCATCGGTGGGGGGTACAATGAGCAGTTCTTC	CASIGGGYNEQFF
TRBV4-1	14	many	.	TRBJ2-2	TGCGCCAGCAGCCAAGCGTCTGGAACCGGGGAGCTGTTTTTT	CASSQASGTGELFF
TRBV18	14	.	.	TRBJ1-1	TGTGCCAGCTCACCTCCTCCACCGAACACTGAAGCTTTCTTT	CASSPPPPNTEAFF
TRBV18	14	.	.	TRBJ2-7	TGTGCCAGCTCACCATGGCCAGGGTCCTACGAGCAGTACTTC	CASSPWPGSYEQYF
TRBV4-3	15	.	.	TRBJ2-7	TGCGCCAGCAGCCAAGTCTCGAGGGTCCCCTACGAGCAGTACTTC	CASSQVSRVPYEQYF
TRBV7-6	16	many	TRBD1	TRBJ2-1	TGTGCCAGCAGCTTAGACGGGACAGGGGGCTTAGATGAGCAGTTCTTC	CASSLDGTGGLDEQFF
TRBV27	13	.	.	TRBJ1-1	TGTGCCAGCAGTCTTGGTGACAGTCCTGAAGCCTTCTTT	CASSLGDSPEAFF
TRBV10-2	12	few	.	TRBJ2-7	TGCGCCAGCAGTGACCTGTTAGACGAGCAGTACTTC	CASSDLLDEQYF
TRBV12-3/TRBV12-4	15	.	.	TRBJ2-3	TGTGCCAGCAGTTTAAGGCAGGGGTGGGGAGATACGCAGTATTTT	CASSLRQGWGDTQYF
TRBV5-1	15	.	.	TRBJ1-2	TGCGCCAGCAGCCCACCGGGGGTAGGGAGCTATGGCTACACCTTC	CASSPPGVGSYGYTF
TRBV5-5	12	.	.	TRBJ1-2	TGTGCCAGCAAGGGTCTTGGCTATGGCTACACCTTC	CASKGLGYGYTF
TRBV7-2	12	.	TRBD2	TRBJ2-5	TGTGCCTGTAGCGGGGCGGAAGAGACCCAGTACTTC	CACSGAEETQYF
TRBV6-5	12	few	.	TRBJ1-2	TGTGCCAGCAGTGGGACAACCTATGGCTACACCTTC	CASSGTTYGYTF
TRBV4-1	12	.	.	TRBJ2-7	TGCGCCAGCAGCCATCAGGGGTTCGAGCAGTACTTC	CASSHQGFEQYF
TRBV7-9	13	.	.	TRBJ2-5	TGTGCCAGCAGCTGGACAGAAGGGGAGACCCAGTACTTC	CASSWTEGETQYF
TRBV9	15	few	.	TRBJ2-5	TGTGCCAGCAGCGTAGCCCCGGGGCTGCAAGAGACCCAGTACTTC	CASSVAPGLQETQYF
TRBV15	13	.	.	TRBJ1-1	TGTGCCACCAGCTCTGGGGGCGAGGTTGAAGCTTTCTTT	CATSSGGEVEAFF
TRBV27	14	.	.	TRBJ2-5	TGTGCCAGCAGTTTTTTAGCGGCCCAAGAGACCCAGTACTTC	CASSFLAAQETQYF
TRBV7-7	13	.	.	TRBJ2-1	TGTGCTAGCAGCCCGAGGACTTTTGATGAGCAGTTCTTC	CASSPRTFDEQFF
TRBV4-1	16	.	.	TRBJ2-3	TGCGCCAGCAGCCGCAGGGGAGGGGAGTTACTAGATACGCAGTATTTT	CASSRRGGELLDTQYF
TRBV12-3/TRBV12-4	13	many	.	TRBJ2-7	TGTGCCAGCAGTTTTAACAGGGAAAGCGAGCAGTACTTC	CASSFNRESEQYF
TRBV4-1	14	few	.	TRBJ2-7	TGCGCCAGCAGCCAAGAATTCAGGAGGGACGAGCAGTACTTC	CASSQEFRRDEQYF
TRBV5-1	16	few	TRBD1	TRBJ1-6	TGCGCCAGCAGCCTCAGGGGGCCGGTTACGAATTCACCCCTCCACTTT	CASSLRGPVTNSPLHF
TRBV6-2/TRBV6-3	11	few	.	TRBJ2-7	TGTGCCAGCAGCCGCCGTCTCGAGCAGTACTTC	CASSRRLEQYF
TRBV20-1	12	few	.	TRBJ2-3	TGCAGTGCTACCCCGGGGTCGGATACGCAGTATTTT	CSATPGSDTQYF
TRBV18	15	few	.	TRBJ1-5	TGTGCCAGCTCACCACAGGGGTACGGCAATCAGCCCCAGCATTTT	CASSPQGYGNQPQHF
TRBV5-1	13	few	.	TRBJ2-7	TGCGCCAGCAGAAGGGGGGGCGGGTACGAGCAGTACTTC	CASRRGGGYEQYF
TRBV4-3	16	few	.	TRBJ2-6	TGCGCCAGCAGCCAAGATGCAGGCTCTGGGGCCAACGTCCTGACTTTC	CASSQDAGSGANVLTF
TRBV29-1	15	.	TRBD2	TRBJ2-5	TGCAGCGTTGATGGGGTTAGCGGGGGGGAATGGACCCAGTACTTC	CSVDGVSGGEWTQYF
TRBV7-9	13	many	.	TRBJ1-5	TGTGCCAGCAGCACCCATGGGAATCAGCCCCAGCATTTT	CASSTHGNQPQHF
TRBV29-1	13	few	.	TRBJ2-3	TGCAGCGTTGAGGGCAGGGAGTCAGATACGCAGTATTTT	CSVEGRESDTQYF
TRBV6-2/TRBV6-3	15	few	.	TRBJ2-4	TGTGCCAGCAGGCGCCCGGGACTAGCCAAAAACATTCAGTACTTC	CASRRPGLAKNIQYF
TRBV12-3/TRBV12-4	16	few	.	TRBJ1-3	TGTGCCAGCTGCATCATCGGGGCGTTCGGAGGAAACACCATATATTTT	CASCIIGAFGGNTIYF